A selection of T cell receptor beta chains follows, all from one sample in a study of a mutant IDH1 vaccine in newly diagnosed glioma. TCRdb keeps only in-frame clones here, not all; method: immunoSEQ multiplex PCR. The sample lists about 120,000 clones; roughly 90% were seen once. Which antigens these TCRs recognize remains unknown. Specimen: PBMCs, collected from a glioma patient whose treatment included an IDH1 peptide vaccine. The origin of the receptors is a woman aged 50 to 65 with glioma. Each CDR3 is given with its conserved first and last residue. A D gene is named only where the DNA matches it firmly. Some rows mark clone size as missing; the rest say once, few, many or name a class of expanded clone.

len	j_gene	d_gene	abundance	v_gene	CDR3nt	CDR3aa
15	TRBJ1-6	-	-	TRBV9	TGTGCCAGCAGCGTAGCGACCGGTGGTAGTTCACCCCTCCACTTT	CASSVATGGSSPLHF
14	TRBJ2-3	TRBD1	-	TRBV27	TGTGCCAGCAGCTGGGACAGGGGCACAGATACGCAGTATTTT	CASSWDRGTDTQYF
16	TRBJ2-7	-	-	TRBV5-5	TGTGCCAGCAGCACCTGGAGGCGGCTCTCCTCCTACGAGCAGTACTTC	CASSTWRRLSSYEQYF
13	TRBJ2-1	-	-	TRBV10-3	TGTGCCATCAGTGGAACACAGGGCAATGAGCAGTTCTTC	CAISGTQGNEQFF
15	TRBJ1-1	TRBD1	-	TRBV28	TGTGCCAGCAACGGACAGGGGGAGGTGAACACTGAAGCTTTCTTT	CASNGQGEVNTEAFF
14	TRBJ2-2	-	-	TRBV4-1	TGCGCCAGCCGTCCCCCCAAGAACACCGGGGAGCTGTTTTTT	CASRPPKNTGELFF
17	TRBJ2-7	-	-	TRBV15	TGTGCCACCAGCAGAACCCGCCAGGGAGACAGGAGGTACGAGCAGTACTTC	CATSRTRQGDRRYEQYF
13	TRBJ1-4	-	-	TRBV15	TGTGCCACCAGCAGAGCCATAGGGGAAAAACTGTTTTTT	CATSRAIGEKLFF
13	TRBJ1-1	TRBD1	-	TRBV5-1	TGCGCCAGCAGCTGGCGACAGGGGGCTGAAGCTTTCTTT	CASSWRQGAEAFF
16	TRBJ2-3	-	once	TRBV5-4	TGTGCCAGCAGCTTGGTGCTGGGGGGAAGCACAGATACGCAGTATTTT	CASSLVLGGSTDTQYF
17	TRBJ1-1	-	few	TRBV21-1	TGTGCCAGCAGCAACTGTGACAGGGGGCTGTTAATGATTGAAGCTTTCTTT	CASSNCDRGLLMIEAFF
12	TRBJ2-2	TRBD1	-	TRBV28	TGTGCCAGCCGCAGGGGGATCGGGGAGCTGTTTTTT	CASRRGIGELFF
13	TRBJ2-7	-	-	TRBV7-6	TGTGCCAGCGGTGGGGGCCCCTCCTACGAGCAGTACTTC	CASGGGPSYEQYF
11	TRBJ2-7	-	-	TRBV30	TGTGCCTGGAGGGGTTTCGCGGGGCAGTACTTC	CAWRGFAGQYF
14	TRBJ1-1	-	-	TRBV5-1	TGCGCCAGCAGCCCTCGTGGGGGCAAGACTGAAGCTTTCTTT	CASSPRGGKTEAFF
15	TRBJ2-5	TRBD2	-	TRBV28	TGTGCCAGCAGCCCGGGACTAGCGGGACCGGGGACCCAGTACTTC	CASSPGLAGPGTQYF
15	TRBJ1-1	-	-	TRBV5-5	TGTGCCAGCAGCTTTCTGGTCAGGGCGAACACTGAAGCTTTCTTT	CASSFLVRANTEAFF
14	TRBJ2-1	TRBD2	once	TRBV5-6	TGTGCCAGCAGCTTCCGGGAGGGATCGGATGAGCAGTTCTTC	CASSFREGSDEQFF
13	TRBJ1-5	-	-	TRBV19	TGTGCCAGTAGTATGCAGGGCAATCAGCCCCAGCATTTT	CASSMQGNQPQHF
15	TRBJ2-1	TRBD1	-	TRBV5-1	TGCGCCAGCAGCCCGTGGGACAGGTTTGGGAATGAGCAGTTCTTC	CASSPWDRFGNEQFF
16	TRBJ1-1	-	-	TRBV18	TGTGCCAGCTCACCACCGTATCGGTCACTAGGCACTGAAGCTTTCTTT	CASSPPYRSLGTEAFF
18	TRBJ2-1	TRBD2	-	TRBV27	TGTGCCACCCGGGGGGGGGCTAGCGGGATATTTCGCTACAATGAGCAGTTCTTC	CATRGGASGIFRYNEQFF
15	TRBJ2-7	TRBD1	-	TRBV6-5	TGTGCCAGCAGTTTATACGGGACAGGGTCCTACGAGCAGTACTTC	CASSLYGTGSYEQYF
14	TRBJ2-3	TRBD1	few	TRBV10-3	TGTGCCATCAGTGGGACAGGCACCACAGATACGCAGTATTTT	CAISGTGTTDTQYF
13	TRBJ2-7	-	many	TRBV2	TGTGCCATCGCGCCCCGTCCCTCTAGCGAGCAGTACTTC	CAIAPRPSSEQYF
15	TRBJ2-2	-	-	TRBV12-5	TGTGCTAGTGGTTTGGGACAGGCGAACACCGGGGAGCTGTTTTTT	CASGLGQANTGELFF
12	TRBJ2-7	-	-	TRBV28	TGTGCCAGCAGTTTAGTTCGGTGGGGGCAGTACTTC	CASSLVRWGQYF
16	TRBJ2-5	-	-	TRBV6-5	TGTGCCAGCAGTTACGCTGGTGCGGCTAACCAAGAGACCCAGTACTTC	CASSYAGAANQETQYF
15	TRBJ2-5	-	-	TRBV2	TGTGCCAGCAGTGAAGGGAGGGGGACCCAAGAGACCCAGTACTTC	CASSEGRGTQETQYF
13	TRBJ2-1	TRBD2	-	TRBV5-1	TGCGCCAGCAGACTAGCGGGAGGTAATGAGCAGTTCTTC	CASRLAGGNEQFF
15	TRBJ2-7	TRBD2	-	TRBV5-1	TGCGCCAGCAGCACAGGGACTAGCGAATACTACGAGCAGTACTTC	CASSTGTSEYYEQYF
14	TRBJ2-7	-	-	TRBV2	TGTGCCAGCAGTGACGAACGGGTAGGCTACGAGCAGTACTTC	CASSDERVGYEQYF
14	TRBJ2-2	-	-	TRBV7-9	TGTGCCAGCAGTGTCAGAACGAACACCGGGGAGCTGTTTTTT	CASSVRTNTGELFF
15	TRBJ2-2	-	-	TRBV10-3	TGTGCCATCAGTGAGTCGGGACCGAGCACCGGGGAGCTGTTTTTT	CAISESGPSTGELFF
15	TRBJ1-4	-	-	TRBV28	TGTGCCAGCAGTACCTATTCAGGGAGTAATGAAAAACTGTTTTTT	CASSTYSGSNEKLFF
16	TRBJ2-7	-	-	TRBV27	TGTGCCAGCACCCACTCGCAGGGGGGGATATCCTACGAGCAGTACTTC	CASTHSQGGISYEQYF
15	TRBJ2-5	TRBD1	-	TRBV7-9	TGTGCCAGCAGCTTATATCGACAGGGGATGGAGACCCAGTACTTC	CASSLYRQGMETQYF
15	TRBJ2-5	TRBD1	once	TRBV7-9	TGTGCCAGCAGCTTTACAGGGGGGTACCAAGAGACCCAGTACTTC	CASSFTGGYQETQYF
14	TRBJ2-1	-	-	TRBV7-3	TGTGCCAGCAGCCCGAGGGCCAAGGAGAATGAGCAGTTCTTC	CASSPRAKENEQFF
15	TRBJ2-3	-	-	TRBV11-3	TGTGCCAGCAGCTTAGGGCTAGCGAGCACAGATACGCAGTATTTT	CASSLGLASTDTQYF
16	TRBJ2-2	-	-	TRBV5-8	TGTGCCAGCAGCTTCCAAGGGGCGGGGTGGTCCGGGGAGCTGTTTTTT	CASSFQGAGWSGELFF